These 12 T cell receptor beta chains came from one sample sequenced in a study of breast tumors, draining lymph nodes, adjacent tissues. TCRdb processed the multiplex PCR reads anew with MiXCR; each CDR3 protein has one entry. The data contain approximately 150,000 distinct CDR3 sequences, around 35% of them singletons. Axillary draining lymph nodes of breast cancer patients supplied the node samples. Sequencing input: axillary lymph node tissue. The source of these receptors is a female donor with breast cancer. Some clones in this sample may be carry-over from other donors' samples.

In the case of this clonotype: The CDR3 does not end in the conserved phenylalanine or tryptophan, so this is likely a read error. It is unclear where the CDR3 begins or ends on the DNA, so no DNA is shown, and the CDR3 is as TCRdb lists it. This chain links TRBV7-3 with TRBJ2-5; TRBD1, the table's D call, lacks a check against the DNA. The CDR3 spans 16 amino acids, including both terminal residues. The V gene's germline CDR1 is SGHTA and CDR2 FQGTGA. This CDR3 is CASSRDGNNYGYTFGS.

This clonotype was seen many times. V gene TRBV9 combines with J gene TRBJ2-1; D possibly corresponds to TRBD2 (6 bases). Germline lookup yields CDR1 SGDLS and CDR2 YYNGEE. V lost 4 bases and J 0 bases, leaving 11 bases between the germline ends. The CDR3 has 15 residues. The CDR3 spells CASSPSGLSYNEQFF. CDR3 coding DNA: TGTGCCAGCAGCCCCAGCGGGCTCTCCTACAATGAGCAGTTCTTC. The entire variable domain, with the rest obtained from reference TRBV9 and TRBJ2-1, is as follows: DSGVTQTPKHLITATGQRVTLRCSPRSGDLSVYWYQQSLDQGLQFLIQYYNGEERAKGNILERFSAQQFPDLHSELNLSSLELGDSALYFCASSPSGLSYNEQFFGPGTRLTVL.

Worth noting for this clonotype: This may be a read error: a much more frequent sequence differs by one nucleotide. The genes are TRBV6-2 or TRBV6-3 and TRBJ1-2, with D possibly matching TRBD1 (6 bases). CDR1 and CDR2 from the germline V gene are MNHEY and SVGEGT. The CDR3 loop spans 15 amino acids. The V gene lost 5 bases and the J gene lost 4 bases, with 17 bases spanning the gap. The CDR3 loop is CASSHRVRPSYGYTF. The DNA of the CDR3 is TGTGCCAGCAGTCACAGGGTCCGCCCGTCCTATGGCTACACCTTC.

Points on this clonotype: At one boundary the junction diverges from the germline segment, which might be a read error. The V gene is TRBV9, the J gene TRBJ2-1; 7 bases match TRBD2. Germline CDR1 is SGDLS and CDR2 is YYNGEE. CDR3 length: 18 amino acids. CDR3 loop: CASSVVPPSGGMNNVQFF. CDR3 DNA: TGTGCCAGCAGCGTAGTCCCCCCTAGCGGAGGGATGAACAATGTGCAGTTCTTC.

The gene calls are TRBV5-5 and TRBJ2-1, with D hard to call. The CDR3 contains 12 residues. V lost 2 bases to trimming and J lost 12 bases, with 12 bases between them. Germline loops: CDR1 SGHKS, CDR2 YYEKEE (reference sequence). DNA for the CDR3: TGTGCCAGCAGCTTTGGGCCAGATACGCAGTTCTTC. Protein sequence: CASSFGPDTQFF. The whole variable domain, remainder taken from reference TRBV5-5 and TRBJ2-1, is DAGVTQSPTHLIKTRGQQVTLRCSPISGHKSVSWYQQVLGQGPQFIFQYYEKEERGRGNFPDRFSARQFPNYSSELNVNALLLGDSALYLCASSFGPDTQFFGPGTRLTVL.

Regarding this clonotype: Since a much larger clone is just one base distant, this may be a read error. No conserved phenylalanine or tryptophan is present at the end of the CDR3, so a read error is the likely explanation. CDR3 protein: CASLRLVGTGELFS. Here the CDR3 DNA reads TGTGCCAGCCTTCGACTAGTGGGCACCGGGGAGCTGTTTTCT. The V and J genes are TRBV6-6 and TRBJ2-2; a weak D match, TRBD2 (6 bases). V was shortened by 8 bases and J by 4 bases, with 14 bases between the two germline ends. The CDR3 is 14 amino acids. Germline V gene lookup returns CDR1 MNHNY and CDR2 SVGAGI (reference sequence).

The CDR3 nucleotides are TGCAGCGTTGCCGGGACCCAGTACTTC. Translating gives CSVAGTQYF. The rearrangement links TRBV29-1 to TRBJ2-5; D is uncertain. Trimming took 4 bases from V and 7 from J, leaving 4 bases between them. This CDR3 has 9 residues. Germline V gene sequence: CDR1 SQVTM, CDR2 ANQGSEA. The whole variable domain, filled in from reference TRBV29-1 and TRBJ2-5, reads SAVISQKPSRDICQRGTSLTIQCQVDSQVTMMFWYRQQPGQSLTLIATANQGSEATYESGFVIDKFPISRPNLTFSTLTVSNMSPEDSSIYLCSVAGTQYFGPGTRLLVL.

V is TRBV5-4 and J is TRBJ2-1; 7 bases are a match to TRBD2. The length of the CDR3 is 19 residues. V gave up 1 base and J gave up 2 bases; unmatched junction bases: 15. Germline V gene lookup returns CDR1 SGHNT and CDR2 YYREEE (reference sequence). CDR3 DNA: TGTGCCAGCAGCTTGTTGCCCTCGCGGGAGCCCCCGCCCTACAATGAGCAGTTCTTC. Amino acid sequence: CASSLLPSREPPPYNEQFF.

With respect to this clonotype: A read error may explain this, as a much larger clone is one base away. J is TRBJ2-1 and V is TRBV9, with 7 bases matching TRBD2. Germline V CDR1 and CDR2: SGDLS, YYNGEE. CDR3 length: 14 residues. DNA for the CDR3: TGTGCCAGCAGCTCTGAGCGGGACGACAATGAGCAGTCCTTC. Its translation: CASSSERDDNEQSF.

This clonotype appeared once. The gene calls are TRBV7-6 and TRBJ1-4; the D is unclear. The V gene lost 4 bases and the J gene lost 10 bases, with 16 bases spanning the gap. The CDR3 has 14 residues. The germline gives CDR1 SGHVS, CDR2 FNYEAQ. CDR3 protein: CASSYGRGGRKLFF. The CDR3 nucleotides read TGTGCCAGCAGCTACGGCAGAGGAGGGCGAAAACTGTTTTTT.

This clonotype was recorded many times. V gene TRBV20-1 combines with J gene TRBJ2-7, with D perhaps matching TRBD2 (6 bases). CDR3 size: 15 residues. Germline V CDR1 and CDR2: DFQATT, SNEGSKA (reference sequence). V dropped 0 bases and J dropped 1 base, with 13 bases sitting between them. This chain's CDR3 is CSARDLSRGSYEQYF. The CDR3 bases are TGCAGTGCTAGAGATCTCTCGCGGGGTTCCTACGAGCAGTACTTC.

This clonotype was detected many times. V is TRBV19 and J is TRBJ2-2; TRBD2 matches 10 bases. Looked up from germline, CDR1 is LNHDA and CDR2 is SQIVND (reference sequence). The CDR3 is 16 amino acids. V lost 1 base to trimming and J lost 6 bases; unmatched junction nucleotides: 5. In nucleotides, the CDR3 is TGTGCCAGTAGTATAGGCCAGCGGGGGGGCCCCGGGGAGCTGTTTTTT. This sequence encodes CASSIGQRGGPGELFF.